The rows below give T cell receptor beta chains drawn from one sample of a study of post-analysis software for immune sequencing data. TCRdb fed the PCR reads into MiXCR, producing one record per CDR3 protein. In the table there are around 710,000 distinct CDR3 sequences, approximately 44% of which are singletons. The sample was blood. Receptors originate from a girl aged 5-17 years with multiple sclerosis. CDR3s include the opening cysteine and the closing phenylalanine or tryptophan. Each record gives: J gene, D gene, clone size, V gene, CDR3 DNA, CDR3 protein. D genes are given only for firm matches. Size is stated for part of the rows, as once, few or many counts, or as a class when the clone is expanded.

>TRBJ1-4|TRBD1|-|TRBV20-1
TGCAGTGCTGGGACAGCTCAGGCAACTAATGAAAAACTGTTTTTT
CSAGTAQATNEKLFF
>TRBJ2-4|TRBD2|-|TRBV27
TGTGCCAGCAGTTTACGTGCGGGAGCGAACTACGAGCGGTACTTC
CASSLRAGANYERYF
>TRBJ2-5|TRBD1|few|TRBV10-1
TGCGCCAGCAGTGAGTACAGGGGACAGACGGAGACCCAGTACTTC
CASSEYRGQTETQYF
>TRBJ2-1|-|-|TRBV5-1
TGCGCCAGCAGTTTCGAAGGTCGGCAACATGAGCAGTTCTTC
CASSFEGRQHEQFF
>TRBJ2-7|-|-|TRBV29-1
TGCAGCGTTGAAGGGGGCGGCCCTCTCGGCTACGAGCAGTACTTC
CSVEGGGPLGYEQYF
>TRBJ1-6|-|-|TRBV7-6
TGTGCCAGCAGCTTACAGGGAATCGGATCACCCCTCCACTTT
CASSLQGIGSPLHF
>TRBJ2-1|-|many|TRBV24-1
TGTGCCACCACCTCCTACTCCGGGAGGACAGGAGAGGGGGATGAGCAGTTCTTC
CATTSYSGRTGEGDEQFF
>TRBJ1-6|-|-|TRBV7-6
TGTGCCAGCAGCTTAGGGGACGCGAATTCACCCCTCCACTTT
CASSLGDANSPLHF
>TRBJ1-2|TRBD1|-|TRBV25-1
TGTGCCAGCAGTGGGACAGGGCACTATGGCTACACCTTC
CASSGTGHYGYTF
>TRBJ2-7|TRBD2|-|TRBV7-6
TGTGCCAGCAGCTTAGCCAGCGGGGGAATGGAATCCTACGAGCAGTACTTC
CASSLASGGMESYEQYF
>TRBJ2-1|-|few|TRBV20-1
TGCAGTGCTAGAGAGTCCTCCTACAATGAGCAGTTCTTC
CSARESSYNEQFF
>TRBJ2-7|-|-|TRBV7-2
TGTGCCAGCAGCGGCCTGGGGGCGGTTTCCTACAATGAGCAGTACTTC
CASSGLGAVSYNEQYF
>TRBJ2-3|TRBD2|-|TRBV11-3
TGTGCCAGCAGTAACCTAGCGGACATCAGGGCAGATACGCAGTATTTT
CASSNLADIRADTQYF
>TRBJ2-3|TRBD2|-|TRBV10-3
TGTGCCATCAGAGAGGACGACGGGACTAGCGGGAGAACCACAGATACGCAGTATTTT
CAIREDDGTSGRTTDTQYF
>TRBJ2-3|-|-|TRBV12-3/TRBV12-4
TGTGCCAGCAGTCACGACAGACTAGGCGCAGATACGCAGTATTTT
CASSHDRLGADTQYF
>TRBJ1-1|-|few|TRBV7-9
TGTGCCAGCAGGAGGGACCCCCCTGAAGCTTTCTTT
CASRRDPPEAFF
>TRBJ1-2|TRBD1|few|TRBV12-3/TRBV12-4
TGTGCCAGCAGCGTCACTCGACAGGGGAATAACTATGGCTACACCTTC
CASSVTRQGNNYGYTF
>TRBJ1-1|-|-|TRBV5-1
TGCGCCAGCAGCTTGGTCAACAGAATGAACACTGAAGCTTTCTTT
CASSLVNRMNTEAFF
>TRBJ2-1|TRBD2|few|TRBV20-1
TGCAGTGCTAGCGTACTAGCGGACAATGAGCAGTTCTTC
CSASVLADNEQFF
>TRBJ1-2|-|-|TRBV20-1
TGCAGTGCCCTGCGGGGACCATCGAACTATGGCTACACCTTC
CSALRGPSNYGYTF
>TRBJ1-5|-|-|TRBV6-2/TRBV6-3
TGTGCCAGCAGTTACTCGATTCAGCCCCAGCATTTT
CASSYSIQPQHF
>TRBJ2-3|TRBD1|-|TRBV12-3/TRBV12-4
TGTGCCAGCAGTCTAGGGGACAGGGGGAGCGCAGATACGCAGTATTTT
CASSLGDRGSADTQYF
>TRBJ1-6|TRBD1|many|TRBV27
TGTGCCAGCAGTTTAGGACAGGGAAATTCACCCCTCCACTTT
CASSLGQGNSPLHF
>TRBJ2-1|-|-|TRBV20-1
TGCAGTGCTAGTGGCCGGGAGCCCCACCAGCAGTTCTTC
CSASGREPHQQFF
>TRBJ2-3|-|few|TRBV20-1
TGCAGTGCTAGTGCCCTAGGGAGAGACACAGATACGCAGTATTTT
CSASALGRDTDTQYF
>TRBJ2-7|TRBD1|-|TRBV5-6
TGTGCCAGCAGCAGAAAGACAGGGTTCTACGAGCAGTACTTC
CASSRKTGFYEQYF
>TRBJ1-1|-|-|TRBV6-5
TGTGCCAGCAGTCCGGACGTGGACACTGAAGCTTTCTTT
CASSPDVDTEAFF
>TRBJ2-5|-|-|TRBV7-2
TGTGCCAGCAGCTTAGGGGCGGCCCCCCAAGAGACCCAGTACTTC
CASSLGAAPQETQYF
>TRBJ2-7|TRBD2|few|TRBV27
TGTGCCAGCAGTTTTGGCGCGGGAGTGGAGCAGTACTTC
CASSFGAGVEQYF
>TRBJ2-4|TRBD2|few|TRBV19
TGTGCCAGTAGTATGTGGGAGGGCCAGGTCAAAAACATTCAGTACTTC
CASSMWEGQVKNIQYF
>TRBJ1-2|-|-|TRBV2
TGTGCCAGCAGTGATAGGGGAATCCATGGCTACACCTTC
CASSDRGIHGYTF
>TRBJ2-3|TRBD2|-|TRBV28
TGTGCCAGCAGCGGACTAGCTCATCATACGCAGTATTTT
CASSGLAHHTQYF
>TRBJ1-1|-|-|TRBV6-2/TRBV6-3
TGTGCCAGCAGTTACTCGACGGGGATCGCTGAAGCTTTCTTT
CASSYSTGIAEAFF
>TRBJ1-2|-|once|TRBV3-1
TGTGCCAGCAGCCAAGGTTCCAAAGGCTATGGCTACACCTTC
CASSQGSKGYGYTF
>TRBJ1-2|TRBD1|-|TRBV12-3/TRBV12-4
TGTGCCACTGGAACGGGACAGGGAGTTCGCGGCTACACCTTC
CATGTGQGVRGYTF
>TRBJ2-3|-|few|TRBV27
TGTGCCAGTGGCAGGGCCCCTAGCACAGATACGCAGTATTTT
CASGRAPSTDTQYF
>TRBJ2-7|-|-|TRBV10-2
TGCGCCAGCAGTGAGTCCGACAGATACGAGCAGTACTTC
CASSESDRYEQYF
>TRBJ2-7|TRBD1|many|TRBV29-1
TGCAGCGCCATTTCGACAGGGGGCGTGAAATACGAGCAGTACTTC
CSAISTGGVKYEQYF
>TRBJ2-7|TRBD1|-|TRBV29-1
TGCAGCGTTGGCCAGGGGGCGCTATCCGTAGCCCCGTACGAGCAGTACTTC
CSVGQGALSVAPYEQYF
>TRBJ2-7|TRBD2|few|TRBV20-1
TGCAGTGCTAGACCCCTAGCGGGAGGGTACGAGCAGTACTTC
CSARPLAGGYEQYF
>TRBJ2-1|-|-|TRBV24-1
TGTGCCACCAGTGATCCAATTACAGGGTATGAGCAGTTCTTC
CATSDPITGYEQFF
>TRBJ1-2|-|-|TRBV6-5
TGTGCCAGCAGTTACTCGACGGCAGGGCACGGCTACACCTTC
CASSYSTAGHGYTF
>TRBJ2-4|TRBD2|-|TRBV6-6
TGTGCCAGCAGTTACTCCGGACTAGAGCTCCTGGGGGAGCAGTACTTC
CASSYSGLELLGEQYF
>TRBJ2-3|TRBD2|-|TRBV28
TGTGCCAGCAGTTTCCTTAGCGGGTTCCAAGATACGCAGTATTTT
CASSFLSGFQDTQYF
>TRBJ1-4|-|few|TRBV21-1
TGTGCCAGCAGTTGGCAGGGGAAAGTAACTAATGAAAAACTGTTTTTT
CASSWQGKVTNEKLFF